This T cell receptor beta chain was captured in a study of blood T cell repertoires in COVID-19. Study-wide background: The United States, Italy and Spain supplied acute and convalescent COVID-19 samples. In each case, the material was cDNA or gDNA derived from T cells, B-cell-depleted T cells, or PBMCs.

Per the original methods: Amplification with reference gene primers provided the estimates of nucleated cell counts. Method: immunoSEQ multiplex PCR; TCRdb's copy keeps in-frame clones and lacks some. The DNA gave D and trimming, while V, J and clone size come from that table. The sample lists about 140,000 clones, about four fifths occurring once. This CDR3 spans 15 amino acids. The germline V and J ends were trimmed by 4 bases and 1 base, with 14 bases remaining between them. Germline CDR1 SGHRS, CDR2 YFSETQ. The genes are TRBV5-1 and TRBJ1-1; D is perhaps TRBD1 (5 bases). The specimen sequenced was peripheral blood. The TCR comes from a human donor in a cohort sampled during active COVID-19. CDR3 DNA: TGCGCCAGCAGCCTCCACGTCCAGGGGAACACTGAAGCTTTCTTT. It yields the protein CASSLHVQGNTEAFF.